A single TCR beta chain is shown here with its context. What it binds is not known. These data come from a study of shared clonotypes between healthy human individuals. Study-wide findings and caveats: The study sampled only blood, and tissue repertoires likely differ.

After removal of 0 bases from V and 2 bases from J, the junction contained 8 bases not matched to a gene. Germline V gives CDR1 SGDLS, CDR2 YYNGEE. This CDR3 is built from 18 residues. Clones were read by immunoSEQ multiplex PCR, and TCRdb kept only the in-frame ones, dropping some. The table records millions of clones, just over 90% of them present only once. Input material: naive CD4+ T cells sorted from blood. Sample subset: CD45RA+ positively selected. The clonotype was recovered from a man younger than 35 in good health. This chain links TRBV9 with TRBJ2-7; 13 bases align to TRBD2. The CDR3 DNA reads TGTGCCAGCAGCGTAGAACTAGCGGGAGGGCCAAACCCCTACGAGCAGTACTTC. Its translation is CASSVELAGGPNPYEQYF.